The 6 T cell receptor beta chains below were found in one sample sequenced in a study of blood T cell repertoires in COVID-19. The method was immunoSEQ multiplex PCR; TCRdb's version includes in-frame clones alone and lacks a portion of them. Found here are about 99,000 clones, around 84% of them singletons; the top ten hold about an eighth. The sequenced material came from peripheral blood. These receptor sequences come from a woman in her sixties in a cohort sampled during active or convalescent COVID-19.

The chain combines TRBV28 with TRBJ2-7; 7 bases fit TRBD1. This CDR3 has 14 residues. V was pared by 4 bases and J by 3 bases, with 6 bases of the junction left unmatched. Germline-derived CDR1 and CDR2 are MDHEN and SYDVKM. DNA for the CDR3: TGTGCCAGCAGTTCGCCCGGGACAGTCTACGAGCAGTACTTC. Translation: CASSSPGTVYEQYF.

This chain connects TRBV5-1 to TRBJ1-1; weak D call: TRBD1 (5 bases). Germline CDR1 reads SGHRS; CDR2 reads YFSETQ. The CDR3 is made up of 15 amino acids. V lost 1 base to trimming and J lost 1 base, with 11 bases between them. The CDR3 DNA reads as TGCGCCAGCAGCTTGTGGGGGAGGGAGAACACTGAAGCTTTCTTT. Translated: CASSLWGRENTEAFF.

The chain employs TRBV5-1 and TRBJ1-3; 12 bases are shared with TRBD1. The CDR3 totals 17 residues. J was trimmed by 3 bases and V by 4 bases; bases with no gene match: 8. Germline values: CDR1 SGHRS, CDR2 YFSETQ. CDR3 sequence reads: CASSARDRGLVGNTIYF. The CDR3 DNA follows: TGCGCCAGCAGCGCCCGGGACAGGGGGCTTGTTGGAAACACCATATATTTT. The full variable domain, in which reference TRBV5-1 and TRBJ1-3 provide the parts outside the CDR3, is KAGVTQTPRYLIKTRGQQVTLSCSPISGHRSVSWYQQTPGQGLQFLFEYFSETQRNKGNFPGRFSGRQFSNSRSEMNVSTLELGDSALYLCASSARDRGLVGNTIYFGEGSWLTVV.

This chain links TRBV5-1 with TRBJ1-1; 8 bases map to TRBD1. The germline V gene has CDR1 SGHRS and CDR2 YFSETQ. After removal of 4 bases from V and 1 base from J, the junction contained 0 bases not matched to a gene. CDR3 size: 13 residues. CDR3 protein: CASSQGANTEAFF. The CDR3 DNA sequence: TGCGCCAGCAGCCAGGGGGCGAACACTGAAGCTTTCTTT.

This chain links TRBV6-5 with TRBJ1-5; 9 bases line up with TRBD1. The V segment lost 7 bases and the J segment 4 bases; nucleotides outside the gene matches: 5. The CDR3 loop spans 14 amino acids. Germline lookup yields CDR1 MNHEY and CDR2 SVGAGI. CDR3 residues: CASKRQGVNQPQHF. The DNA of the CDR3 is TGTGCCAGCAAAAGACAGGGGGTAAATCAGCCCCAGCATTTT.

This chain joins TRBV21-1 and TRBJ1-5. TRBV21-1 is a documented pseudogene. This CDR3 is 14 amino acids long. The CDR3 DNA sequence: TGTGCCAGCAGCAAAGCGCGGGGTAATCAGCCCCAGCATTTT. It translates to CASSKARGNQPQHF.